The clone carrying this T cell receptor beta chain has more than one count but fewer than ten. Using unique molecular identifiers, the investigators prepared the TCRbeta library. TCRdb recomputed calls from the PCR reads with MiXCR, one row per CDR3 protein. This table has approximately 640,000 distinct CDR3 sequences, roughly 17% appearing once. The sample originates from a study of T-cell reconstitution after alpha-beta-depleted transplantation in children. This CDR3 contains 15 residues. Trimming at V came to 2 bases and at J to 5 bases, leaving 5 bases not matched to a gene. Germline loops: CDR1 SEHNR, CDR2 FQNEAQ (reference sequence).

The chain has TRBV7-9 and TRBJ2-5, with 10 bases that match TRBD2. Source: PBMCs from the stem cell graft donor, taken from the stem cell graft. This receptor was taken from a human donor who donated a stem cell graft to a child with acute myeloid leukemia. This CDR3 reads CASSLRALAGETQYF. CDR3 in DNA: TGTGCCAGCAGCTTAAGAGCACTAGCGGGGGAGACCCAGTACTTC. The whole variable domain, remainder taken from reference TRBV7-9 and TRBJ2-5, is DTGVSQNPRHKITKRGQNVTFRCDPISEHNRLYWYRQTLGQGPEFLTYFQNEAQLEKSRLLSDRFSAERPKGSFSTLEIQRTEQGDSAMYLCASSLRALAGETQYFGPGTRLLVL.